What follows are 13 T cell receptor beta chains derived from one specimen sequenced in a study of blood T cell repertoires in COVID-19 (dated by TCRdb to between 2020 and 2021). Library method: the immunoSEQ multiplex PCR assay. Held by TCRdb, this immuneACCESS table contains in-frame sequences only and omits some clones. Under half of the omission traces to an unresolved V gene where checked; the cause of the rest is unknown. Recorded for this sample are 200,000 to 250,000 clones; roughly 80% of them occurred a single time. The ten biggest clones cover 5.2% of the sample. Sequenced input: peripheral blood. Receptors were obtained from a woman aged 70-85 years with COVID-19, enrolled during active disease.

DNA of the CDR3: TGTGCCAGCAGTTACTCTCTTGGACAGGGGTCGAACACTGAAGCTTTCTTT. It yields the protein CASSYSLGQGSNTEAFF. The chain has TRBV6-2 or TRBV6-3 and TRBJ1-1; TRBD1 matches 9 bases. V lost 0 bases, J lost 1 base, and 6 bases stayed unmatched. The CDR3 sequence is 17 residues long. Germline V gene lookup returns CDR1 MNHEY and CDR2 SVGEGT.

The V and J genes are TRBV5-1 and TRBJ2-5, with TRBD2 identical over 8 bases. CDR3 length: 14 amino acids. The V and J ends lost 5 bases and 5 bases, in that order; junction bases with no gene match: 8. CDR1 and CDR2 from the germline V gene are SGHRS and YFSETQ. CDR3 nucleotide sequence: TGCGCCAGCAGGAGCCTCAGCGGGAGTGAGACCCAGTACTTC. This encodes CASRSLSGSETQYF.

The chain employs TRBV6-6 and TRBJ1-1; possibly TRBD1 for D (6 bases). Per germline, CDR1 MNHNY and CDR2 SVGAGI (reference sequence). V lost 6 bases and J lost 3, with 11 bases in between. CDR3 length equals 13 residues. CDR3 in amino acids: CASSRDTYTEAFF. The CDR3 DNA reads as TGTGCCAGCAGCCGGGACACGTACACTGAAGCTTTCTTT.

V usage is TRBV19 and J usage is TRBJ1-1; D is ambiguous. V shed 6 bases and J shed 0 bases, with 8 bases lying between them. The CDR3 totals 13 residues. Germline assignment: CDR1 LNHDA and CDR2 SQIVND (reference sequence). The CDR3 here is CASSYQVNTEAFF. Here the CDR3 DNA reads TGTGCCAGTAGCTATCAAGTGAACACTGAAGCTTTCTTT.

This clone was seen a handful of times. The chain employs TRBV7-2 and TRBJ2-1, with D possibly TRBD2 on 5 matching bases. The germline V gene has CDR1 SGHTA and CDR2 FQGNSA. The CDR3 has 15 amino acids. The germline V and J ends were trimmed by 6 bases and 0 bases, with 12 bases remaining between them. In nucleotides, the CDR3 is TGTGCCAGCAGATCCGGGATAAGCTCCTACAATGAGCAGTTCTTC. Translating it yields CASRSGISSYNEQFF.

This rearrangement joins TRBV28 to TRBJ2-1, with 7 bases matching TRBD2. Germline V gene lookup returns CDR1 MDHEN and CDR2 SYDVKM. The CDR3 totals 11 residues. Trimming took 7 bases from V and 8 from J; bases not matched to a gene: 2. In nucleotides, the CDR3 is TGTGCCAGCATGCGGGAGCATGAGCAGTTCTTC. Translated: CASMREHEQFF.

J is TRBJ2-7 and V is TRBV7-2, with 10 bases that match TRBD1. J gave up 10 bases and V 5 bases, and 14 bases lay outside the gene matches. Germline assignment: CDR1 SGHTA and CDR2 FQGNSA. This CDR3 has 15 amino acids. The CDR3 loop reads CASSIRQGARAGQYF. The CDR3 bases are TGTGCCAGCAGCATAAGACAGGGGGCGAGGGCCGGTCAGTACTTC.

The gene calls are TRBV10-3 and TRBJ1-3, with D maybe TRBD1 (6 bases). The CDR3 consists of 14 residues. The V and J ends lost 6 bases and 0 bases respectively, with 9 bases between them. Germline V CDR1 and CDR2: ENHRY, SYGVKD. CDR3 DNA sequence: TGTGCCATCAGACAGGGCAGCTCTGGAAACACCATATATTTT. Amino acid sequence: CAIRQGSSGNTIYF.

The chain couples TRBV29-1 to TRBJ1-2; D is possibly TRBD1 (5 bases). The V end was cut by 7 bases, the J end by 1 base, with 16 bases between. The CDR3 has 14 amino acids. CDR1 is SQVTM, CDR2 ANQGSEA, per germline. CDR3 amino acids: CSGSTDSFNYGYTF. CDR3 bases: TGCAGCGGTTCGACCGACAGTTTTAACTATGGCTACACCTTC.

The rearrangement uses TRBV7-2 and TRBJ2-1; D is ambiguous. Germline values: CDR1 SGHTA, CDR2 FQGNSA. Deletions cut 5 bases from V and 5 bases from J, with 13 bases between. The CDR3 is 14 amino acids. The CDR3 DNA follows: TGTGCCAGCAGCCCAAGTGACCGGGACAATGAGCAGTTCTTC. It is translated as CASSPSDRDNEQFF.

The rearrangement uses TRBV5-3 and TRBJ2-3; D gene unclear. TRBV5-3 is reported as an ORF; its role is uncertain. The CDR3 is 13 amino acids. Trimming shortened V by 10 bases and J by 5 bases, and 17 bases separated the two germline ends. The DNA for the CDR3 is TGTGCCCCAATCGGGTTAGCCCAAGATACGCAGTATTTT. Its translation is CAPIGLAQDTQYF.

V is TRBV3-1 (or the pseudogene TRBV3-2) and J is TRBJ2-7; the match to TRBD1 covers 10 bases. There are 14 residues in the CDR3. With 8 bases clipped from V and 4 bases from J, the junction kept 8 bases outside the gene matches. Germline V gene data show CDR1 as LGHDT and CDR2 as YNNKEL (reference sequence). The DNA for the CDR3 is TGTGCCAGCGGAAGACAGGGGGCGGCGTACGAGCAGTACTTC. Its translation is CASGRQGAAYEQYF.

The chain employs TRBV28 and TRBJ1-1; D is ambiguous. Germline V gives CDR1 MDHEN, CDR2 SYDVKM. The CDR3 sequence is 14 residues long. The V end lost 1 base, the J end lost 4 bases, and 10 bases lay between the germline ends. CDR3 amino acids: CASSLSGEVTEAFF. DNA of the CDR3: TGTGCCAGCAGTTTATCTGGGGAGGTCACTGAAGCTTTCTTT.